These 7 T cell receptor beta chains originate from one sample sequenced in a study of T cell repertoires in cytomegalovirus infection (dated by TCRdb to about 2019). Their recognized antigens are unknown. The treatment or condition label, read with the paper, signifies: in vitro stimulation with specific CMV peptide epitopes to enrich CMV-specific T cells. TCRdb shows the sequencer as Illumina HiSeq 1500. TCRdb reprocessed the public reads (quality trimming at Q25 with fastp, clone calling with MiXCR) and kept in-frame beta chains. Records with the same CDR3 protein are collapsed into one entry carrying the most frequent genes and DNA. Within this sample are approximately 310,000 distinct CDR3 sequences, with around 25% of them counted one time only. About an eighth of the sample comes from the top ten. Sequencing was performed on cultured PBMCs, taken from culture after CMV antigen stimulation. The receptors originated from a human donor in good health (CMV status not recorded). Some clones in this sample may be carry-over from other donors' samples.

The chain links TRBV5-4 to TRBJ2-2; 7 positions match TRBD1. CDR1 is SGHNT and CDR2 is YYREEE in the germline V gene (reference sequence). The CDR3 is 14 residues long. V lost 1 base, J lost 6 bases, and 3 bases stayed unmatched. CDR3 in amino acids: CASSLFGTAGELFF. The CDR3 nucleotides are TGTGCCAGCAGCTTGTTTGGGACAGCCGGGGAGCTGTTTTTT.

This clonotype was recorded a few times. The CDR3 DNA follows: TGTGCCAGCAGTTACGGGGGGAGGGCCCCAAAAAACATTCAGTACTTC. The encoded protein is CASSYGGRAPKNIQYF. V is TRBV12-3 or TRBV12-4 and J is TRBJ2-4; 7 bases fit TRBD2. Trimming took 4 bases from V and 4 from J; bases not matched to a gene: 10. The length of the CDR3 is 16 residues.

The chain combines TRBV10-3 with TRBJ1-6, with unresolved D. CDR1 and CDR2 from the germline V gene are ENHRY and SYGVKD. Trimming took off 6 bases at V and 7 bases at J, with 16 bases between the two ends. The CDR3 runs to 15 residues. Here the CDR3 reads CAIRKWYNGNSPLHF. In nucleotides, the CDR3 is TGTGCCATCAGGAAGTGGTATAACGGAAATTCACCCCTCCACTTT.

This clonotype was detected only a few times. The rearrangement uses TRBV19 and TRBJ2-1, with 10 nucleotides matching TRBD2. V dropped 1 base and J dropped 7; count of bases not matched to a gene: 7. This CDR3 contains 16 residues. Germline CDR1 and CDR2: LNHDA and SQIVND (reference sequence). CDR3: CASSIGLAGSGNEQFF. In nucleotides, the CDR3 is TGTGCCAGTAGTATAGGACTAGCGGGTTCGGGAAATGAGCAGTTCTTC.

This clonotype showed up just a few times. The chain uses TRBV28 and TRBJ1-1; D may be TRBD1 (5 bases). Germline lookup yields CDR1 MDHEN and CDR2 SYDVKM. Trimming cost V 3 bases and J 0 bases, with 11 bases left between them. The CDR3 is 15 residues long. The CDR3, as DNA: TGTGCCAGCAGTTTTCCGTGGGGCATGAACACTGAAGCTTTCTTT. The encoded protein is CASSFPWGMNTEAFF.

The chain uses TRBV4-3 and TRBJ2-3; possibly TRBD1 or TRBD2 for D (5 bases each). Germline-derived CDR1 and CDR2 are LGHNA and YSLEER. Trimming left V 2 bases short and J 8 bases short, with 17 bases between. The CDR3 has 15 amino acids. The CDR3 DNA reads as TGCGCCAGCAGCCAATTAGGGACCCAGCAGGTTACGCAGTATTTT. Protein sequence: CASSQLGTQQVTQYF.

This clonotype has only a few counts. This sequence joins TRBV19 and TRBJ2-1, with TRBD2 matching 9 bases. The V segment lost 2 bases and the J segment 7 bases; nucleotides outside the gene matches: 6. Per the germline V gene, CDR1 is LNHDA and CDR2 is SQIVND (reference sequence). The CDR3 is 15 residues long. The CDR3 reads CASSIMAGGKNEQFF. CDR3 DNA: TGTGCCAGTAGTATAATGGCGGGAGGGAAAAATGAGCAGTTCTTC.